One and the same sample provided the 10 T cell receptor beta chains below, sequenced in a study of T cell responses to AZD1222 COVID-19 vaccine. Profiling relied on immunoSEQ multiplex PCR, and the TCRdb table lists in-frame clones only, not all of them. The table has about 100,000 clones, about 86% seen once. Specimen: peripheral blood, collected on day 0 of AZD1222 vaccination. The origin of the receptors is an adult in good health.

Notes on this clone: The same CDR3 arises from other DNA sequences in this sample as well. This CDR3 reads CASSPGATNEKLFF. DNA of the CDR3: TGTGCCAGCTCGCCCGGAGCAACTAATGAAAAACTGTTTTTT. The chain combines TRBV18 with TRBJ1-4; no clear D. Germline V gene sequence: CDR1 KGHSH, CDR2 LQKENI. This CDR3 contains 14 residues. V dropped 6 bases and J dropped 0 bases, with 8 bases sitting between them.

The rearrangement joins TRBV6-5 to TRBJ2-7, with 7 bases aligning to TRBD1. With V trimmed by 6 bases and J by 4 bases, 9 bases remained unmatched. CDR3 length: 14 residues. CDR1 is MNHEY, CDR2 SVGAGI, per germline. CDR3 DNA sequence: TGTGCCAGCAGGGACGGACAGGAGATTTACGAGCAGTACTTC. This sequence encodes CASRDGQEIYEQYF.

This sequence joins TRBV3-1 (or the pseudogene TRBV3-2) and TRBJ2-3; 9 nucleotides match TRBD2. V lost 5 bases, J lost 1 base, and 13 bases stayed unmatched. The CDR3 spans 18 residues. From germline, CDR1 is LGHDT and CDR2 YNNKEL (reference sequence). This chain's CDR3 is CASSAKVLIAGGTDTQYF. The CDR3 region has the DNA TGTGCCAGCAGCGCTAAGGTCCTCATAGCGGGAGGCACAGATACGCAGTATTTT.

Worth noting for this clone: Other DNA sequences in the same sample also yield this CDR3. The J gene is TRBJ1-1, the V gene TRBV6-2 or TRBV6-3; no definite D call. This CDR3 comprises 13 residues. Germline V gives CDR1 MNHEY, CDR2 SVGEGT. Deletions cut 2 bases from V and 0 bases from J, with 4 bases between. The CDR3 is CASSYSLNTEAFF. CDR3 in DNA: TGTGCCAGCAGTTACAGTCTGAACACTGAAGCTTTCTTT.

The rearrangement uses TRBV29-1 and TRBJ1-1; the match to TRBD1 covers 9 bases. The CDR3 runs to 13 residues. V was pared by 7 bases and J by 7 bases, with 10 bases of the junction left unmatched. Germline V gives CDR1 SQVTM, CDR2 ANQGSEA. The CDR3 sequence: CSARRTGDSEAFF. Here the CDR3 DNA reads TGCAGCGCGCGAAGGACAGGGGATAGTGAAGCTTTCTTT.

The chain combines TRBV7-3 with TRBJ1-1, with D possibly matching TRBD1 (6 bases). V shed 2 bases and J shed 3 bases, with 13 bases lying between them. This CDR3 contains 15 residues. Germline assignment: CDR1 SGHTA and CDR2 FQGTGA. CDR3 sequence: CASSLDHQGHTEAFF. The CDR3 region has the DNA TGTGCCAGCAGCTTAGACCACCAGGGGCACACTGAAGCTTTCTTT.

This chain links TRBV7-9 with TRBJ2-1; D unclear. In germline, CDR1 is SEHNR, CDR2 FQNEAQ (reference sequence). The CDR3 loop spans 16 amino acids. Trimming cost V 4 bases and J 7 bases, with 20 bases left between them. CDR3 nucleotides: TGTGCCAGCAGCTACCTGGGTAGATCTAGGATGAATGAGCAGTTCTTC. Its protein product is CASSYLGRSRMNEQFF.

The chain recombines TRBV19 with TRBJ2-7; TRBD2 might be the D (6 bases). Germline V gives CDR1 LNHDA, CDR2 SQIVND (reference sequence). The ends were cut back, 5 bases at V and 4 bases at J, with 15 bases in the middle. The CDR3 extends over 14 amino acids. The CDR3 reads CASSLGTYQYEQYF. The CDR3 nucleotides are TGTGCCAGTAGTCTCGGGACTTATCAGTACGAGCAGTACTTC. Together with reference TRBV19 and TRBJ2-7, the CDR3 gives the full variable domain: DGGITQSPKYLFRKEGQNVTLSCEQNLNHDAMYWYRQDPGQGLRLIYYSQIVNDFQKGDIAEGYSVSREKKESFPLTVTSAQKNPTAFYLCASSLGTYQYEQYFGPGTRLTVT.

This clone was detected once. The chain uses TRBV6-2 or TRBV6-3 and TRBJ2-7; D may be TRBD2 (5 bases). V lost 0 bases, J lost 2 bases, and 14 bases lay in between. This CDR3 spans 16 amino acids. CDR1 is MNHEY, CDR2 SVGEGT, per germline. The DNA for the CDR3 is TGTGCCAGCAGTTACTCTGGGCTAGCAGCAGCCTACGAGCAGTACTTC. It translates to CASSYSGLAAAYEQYF.

The table lists this clone with a few counts. The V and J genes are TRBV6-6 and TRBJ1-5; D gene ambiguous. The CDR3 runs 19 residues. CDR1 MNHNY and CDR2 SVGAGI come from the germline V gene (reference sequence). V gave up 5 bases and J gave up 2 bases, with 25 bases separating them. This chain's CDR3 is CASSPHIFRTVYGNQPQHF. CDR3 DNA sequence: TGTGCCAGCAGTCCCCATATATTTCGGACGGTCTACGGCAATCAGCCCCAGCATTTT.